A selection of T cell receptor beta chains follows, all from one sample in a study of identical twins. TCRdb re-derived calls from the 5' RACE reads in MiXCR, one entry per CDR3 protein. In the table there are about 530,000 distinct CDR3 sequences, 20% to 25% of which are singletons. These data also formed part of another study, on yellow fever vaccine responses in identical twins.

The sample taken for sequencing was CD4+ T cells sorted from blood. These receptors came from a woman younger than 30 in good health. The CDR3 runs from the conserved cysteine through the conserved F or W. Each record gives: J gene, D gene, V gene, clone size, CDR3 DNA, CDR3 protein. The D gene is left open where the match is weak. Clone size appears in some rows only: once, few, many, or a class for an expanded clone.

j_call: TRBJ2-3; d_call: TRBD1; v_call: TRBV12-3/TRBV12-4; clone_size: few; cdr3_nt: TGTGCCAGTCGGGGACAGGGGATCTCAGGAGATACGCAGTATTTT; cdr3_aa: CASRGQGISGDTQYF
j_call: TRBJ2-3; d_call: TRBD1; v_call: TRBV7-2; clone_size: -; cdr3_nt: TGTGCCAGCAGCTTAAGGGGGCTAAGCACAGATACGCAGTATTTT; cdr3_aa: CASSLRGLSTDTQYF
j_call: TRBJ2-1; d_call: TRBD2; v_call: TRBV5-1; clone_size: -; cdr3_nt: TGCGCCGGCCCGGGATGCGGGAGGGAGACATATGAGCAGTTCTTC; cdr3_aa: CAGPGCGRETYEQFF
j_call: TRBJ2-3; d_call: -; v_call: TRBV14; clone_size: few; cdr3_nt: TGTGCCAGCAGCCAAGATAGGGATTGGGCAACAGATACGCAGTATTTT; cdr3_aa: CASSQDRDWATDTQYF
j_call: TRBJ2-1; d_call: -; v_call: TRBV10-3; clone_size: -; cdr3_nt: TGTGCCATCAGTGAGTCATGGGACCAAAACAATGAGCAGTTCTTC; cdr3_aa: CAISESWDQNNEQFF
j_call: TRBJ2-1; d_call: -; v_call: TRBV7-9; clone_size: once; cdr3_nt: TGTGCCAGCAGCTCATTCAAGGGGGGGACACCTAATGAGCAGTTCTTC; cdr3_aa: CASSSFKGGTPNEQFF
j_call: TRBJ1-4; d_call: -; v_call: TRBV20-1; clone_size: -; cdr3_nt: TGCAGTGGAGGCGGAAACGAAAAACTGTTTTTT; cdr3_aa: CSGGGNEKLFF
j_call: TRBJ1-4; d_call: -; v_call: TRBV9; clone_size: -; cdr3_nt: TGTGCCAGCAGCCCAGAGGCGGGGGAAAAACTGTTTTTT; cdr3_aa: CASSPEAGEKLFF
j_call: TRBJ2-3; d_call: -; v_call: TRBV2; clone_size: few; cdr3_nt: TGTGCCAGCAGGGCGACAGAAAACACAGATACGCAGTATTTT; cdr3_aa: CASRATENTDTQYF
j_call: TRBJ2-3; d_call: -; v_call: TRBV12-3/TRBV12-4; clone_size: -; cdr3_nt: TGTGCCAGCAGTTTATTGGTGAGCCTCACAGATACGCAGTATTTT; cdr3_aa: CASSLLVSLTDTQYF
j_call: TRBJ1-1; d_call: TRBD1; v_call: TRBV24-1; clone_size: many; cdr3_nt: TGTGCCACCTCCAACCCGGGACAGAGACCCCCCACTGAAGCTTTCTTT; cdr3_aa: CATSNPGQRPPTEAFF
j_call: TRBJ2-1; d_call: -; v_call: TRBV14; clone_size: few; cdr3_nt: TGTGCCAGCAGCCAAGATCCAGGTAGTAATGAGCAGTTCTTC; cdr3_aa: CASSQDPGSNEQFF
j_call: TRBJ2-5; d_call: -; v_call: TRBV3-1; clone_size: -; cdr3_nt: TGTGCCAGCAGCCAAGTGGGTCAGACCCAGTACTTC; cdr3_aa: CASSQVGQTQYF
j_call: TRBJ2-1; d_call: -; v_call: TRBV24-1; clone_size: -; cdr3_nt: TGTGCCACCAGTGACCCACTCACGCCGGGCTACAATGAGCAGTTCTTC; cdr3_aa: CATSDPLTPGYNEQFF
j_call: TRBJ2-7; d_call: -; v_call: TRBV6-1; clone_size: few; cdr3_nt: TGTGCCAGCACCCCGGCAGGGAACTCCTACGAGCAGTACTTC; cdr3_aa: CASTPAGNSYEQYF
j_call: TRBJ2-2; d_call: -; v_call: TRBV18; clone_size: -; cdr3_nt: TGTGCCAGCTCACCACTAAAATACGCTGCGAACACCGGGGAGCTGTTTTTT; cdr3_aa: CASSPLKYAANTGELFF
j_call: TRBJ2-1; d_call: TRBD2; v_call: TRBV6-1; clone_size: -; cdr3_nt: TGTGCCAGCAGCGATCGACTAGCAGGGAGGGATGAGCAGTTCTTC; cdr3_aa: CASSDRLAGRDEQFF
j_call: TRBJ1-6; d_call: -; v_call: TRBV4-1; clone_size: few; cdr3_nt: TGCGCCAGCAGCCCCTCGGAGAGGAGTTCACCCCTCCACTTT; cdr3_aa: CASSPSERSSPLHF
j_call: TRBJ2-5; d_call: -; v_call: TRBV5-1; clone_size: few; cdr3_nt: TGCGCCAGCAGCTTGGGGCTAGCCGGGGGAGTGGAGACCCAGTACTTC; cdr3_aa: CASSLGLAGGVETQYF
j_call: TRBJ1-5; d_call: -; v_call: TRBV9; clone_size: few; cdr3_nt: TGTGCCAGCAGCGTACACCTCAATCAGCCCCAGCATTTT; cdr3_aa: CASSVHLNQPQHF
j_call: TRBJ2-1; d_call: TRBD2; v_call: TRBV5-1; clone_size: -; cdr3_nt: TGCGCCAGCAGGGAAGCGGGAGGGTCCTACAATGAGCAGTTCTTC; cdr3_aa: CASREAGGSYNEQFF
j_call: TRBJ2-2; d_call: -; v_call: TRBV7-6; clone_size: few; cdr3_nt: TGTGCCAGCAGCGGACAGTCGGCGAACACCGGGGAGCTGTTTTTT; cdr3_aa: CASSGQSANTGELFF
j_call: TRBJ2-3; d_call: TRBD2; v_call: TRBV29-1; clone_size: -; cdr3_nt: TGCAGCGTTGAAGTGACTAGCGGGAGGACAGATACGCAGTATTTT; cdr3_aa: CSVEVTSGRTDTQYF
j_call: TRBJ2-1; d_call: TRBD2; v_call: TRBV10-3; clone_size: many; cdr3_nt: TGTGCCATCAAGGGAACCCTAGCGGGGGTTCGGGATGAGCAGTTCTTC; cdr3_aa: CAIKGTLAGVRDEQFF
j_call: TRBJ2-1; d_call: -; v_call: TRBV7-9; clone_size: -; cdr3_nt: TGTGCCAGCAGCTTAGAAAGACTGAGCTCCTACAATGAGCAGTTCTTC; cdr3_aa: CASSLERLSSYNEQFF
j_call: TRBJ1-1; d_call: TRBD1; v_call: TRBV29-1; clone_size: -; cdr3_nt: TGCAGCGCCGGGGACGCGGGACAGAAAGCTTTCTTT; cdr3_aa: CSAGDAGQKAFF
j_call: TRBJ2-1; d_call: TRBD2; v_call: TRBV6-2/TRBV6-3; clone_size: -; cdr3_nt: TGTGCCAGCAGTTACTCGGGAACTAGCGGGTTTTCCTACAATGAGCAGTTCTTC; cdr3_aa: CASSYSGTSGFSYNEQFF
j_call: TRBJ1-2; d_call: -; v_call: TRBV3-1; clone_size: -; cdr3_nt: TGTGCCAGCCGGAGGGCGGGCGTAGATGGCTACACCTTC; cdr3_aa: CASRRAGVDGYTF
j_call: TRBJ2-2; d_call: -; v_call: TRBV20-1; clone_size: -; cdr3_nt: TGCAGTGCTAGAGCGGCGGGGTTAAACACCGGGGAGCTGTTTTTT; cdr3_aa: CSARAAGLNTGELFF
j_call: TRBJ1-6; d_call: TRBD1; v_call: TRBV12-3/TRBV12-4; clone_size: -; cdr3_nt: TGTGCCAGCAACGAACAGGGGGCTAATTCACCCCTCCACTTT; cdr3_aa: CASNEQGANSPLHF
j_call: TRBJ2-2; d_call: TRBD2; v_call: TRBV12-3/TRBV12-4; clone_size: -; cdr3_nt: TGTGCCAGCAGTCAGAGCGGGAGGCGGACCGGGGAGCTGTTTTTT; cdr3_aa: CASSQSGRRTGELFF
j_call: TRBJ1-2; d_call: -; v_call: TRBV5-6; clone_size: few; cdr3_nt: TGTGCCAGCAGCTCTCCTCAGGGCGATGGCTACACCTTC; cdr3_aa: CASSSPQGDGYTF
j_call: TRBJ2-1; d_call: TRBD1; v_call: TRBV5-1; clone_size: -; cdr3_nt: TGCGCCAGCAGCTTGGTCGGACAGGGGCTCTACAGCAATGAGCAGTTCTTC; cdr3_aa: CASSLVGQGLYSNEQFF
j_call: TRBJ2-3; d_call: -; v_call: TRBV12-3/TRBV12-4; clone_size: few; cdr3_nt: TGTGCCAGCAGTTTAAGACTAGATACGCAGTATTTT; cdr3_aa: CASSLRLDTQYF
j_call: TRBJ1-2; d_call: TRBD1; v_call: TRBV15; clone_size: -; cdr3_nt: TGTGCCACCAGCAGGGCCGGGACAGGGGTCTATGGCTACACCTTC; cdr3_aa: CATSRAGTGVYGYTF
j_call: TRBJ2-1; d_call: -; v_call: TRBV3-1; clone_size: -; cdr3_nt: TGTGCCAGCAGCCAAGTTTGGGGAAACTCCTACAATGAGCAGTTCTTC; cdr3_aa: CASSQVWGNSYNEQFF
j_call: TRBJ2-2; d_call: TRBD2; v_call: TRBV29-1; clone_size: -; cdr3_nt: TGCAGCTCGGGAGGGCGGGACTATTTAACCGGGGAGCTGTTTTTT; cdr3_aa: CSSGGRDYLTGELFF
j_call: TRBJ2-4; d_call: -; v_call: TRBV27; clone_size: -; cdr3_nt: TGTGCCAGCAGTCCCTTGCGGGCCTTCAAAAACATTCAGTACTTC; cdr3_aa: CASSPLRAFKNIQYF
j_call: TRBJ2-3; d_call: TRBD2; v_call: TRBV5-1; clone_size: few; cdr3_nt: TGCGCCAGCAGCTTTTTGCCATCGATTGCAGCGGGAGGGTACACAGATACGCAGTATTTT; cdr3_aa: CASSFLPSIAAGGYTDTQYF
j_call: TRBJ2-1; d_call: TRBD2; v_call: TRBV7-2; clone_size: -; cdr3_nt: TGTGCCAGCAACCCATCAGCGGGAGAATCTTACAATGAGCAGTTCTTC; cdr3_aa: CASNPSAGESYNEQFF
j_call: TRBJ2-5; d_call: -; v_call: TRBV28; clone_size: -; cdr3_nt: TGTGCCAGCGGCCCTAGTTTTGTAGAGACCCAGTACTTC; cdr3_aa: CASGPSFVETQYF
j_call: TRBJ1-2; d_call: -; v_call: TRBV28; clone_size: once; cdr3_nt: TGTGCCAGCAGAGGACAATGGCGTTCGGGGTACACCTTC; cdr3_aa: CASRGQWRSGYTF
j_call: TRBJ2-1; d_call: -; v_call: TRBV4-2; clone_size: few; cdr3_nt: TGTGCCAGCAGCCAAGATGGAGCGACTGAGCAGTTCTTC; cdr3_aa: CASSQDGATEQFF
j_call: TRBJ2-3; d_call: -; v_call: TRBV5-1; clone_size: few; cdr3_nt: TGCGCCAGCAGCCGGTTGGGGGGCGGCACAGATACGCAGTATTTT; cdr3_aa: CASSRLGGGTDTQYF
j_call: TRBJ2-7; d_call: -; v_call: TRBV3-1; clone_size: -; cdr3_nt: TGTGCCAGCAGCCAAGATCTGCACAGGGTGGACGAGCAGTACTTC; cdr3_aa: CASSQDLHRVDEQYF
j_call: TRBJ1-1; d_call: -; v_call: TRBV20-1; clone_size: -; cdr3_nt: TGCAGTGCTAGAGAGGGGTACACTGAAGCTTTCTTT; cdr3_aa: CSAREGYTEAFF